This T cell receptor beta chain was obtained from a study of cytomegalovirus exposure and HLA in healthy donors. Across the study: Previous work identified 120 million or so unique TCR beta sequences from around 200 million T cells. Overall study results and limits: Accurate HLA-A and HLA-B prediction from TCR beta sequences was reported for most subjects. One later analysis reportedly identified an Asian-associated ancestry cluster that showed fewer N-insertions than the roughly 700-donor mean.

The PCR employed 60 Vbeta primers together with 13 Jbeta primers. Sequenced by immunoSEQ multiplex PCR; TCRdb stores in-frame clones only, minus some. The sample shows over 150,000 clones, about 81% of them seen only once. This clone occurred once. Its antigen is still unknown. There are 14 residues in the CDR3. The trim removed 6 bases at V and 6 bases at J, leaving 8 bases unmatched. The germline V gene has CDR1 LNHDA and CDR2 SQIVND (reference sequence). The clonotype originates from a woman aged 50 to 60 in good health and CMV-seropositive. The chain recombines TRBV19 with TRBJ2-3, with TRBD2 matching 8 bases. The sample consisted of PBMCs. In DNA form, the CDR3 reads TGTGCCAGTAGAGGGACTAGTCCCTGGGATACGCAGTATTTT. Translating it yields CASRGTSPWDTQYF.